Given below is one T cell receptor (beta chain) in context. Antigen unknown. Method: immunoSEQ multiplex PCR; TCRdb's copy keeps in-frame clones and lacks some. The data hold about 68,000 clones, with about 80% observed a single time. This entry comes from a study of T cell responses to AZD1222 COVID-19 vaccine. About the research overall: Pooled in the analysis were second doses at about 4 or about 12 weeks. Broader study findings: A mostly white British donor set with more females was recruited, and clonal diversity was possibly underestimated. At 160-218 and 743-854, vaccine-associated CD4 TCRs were dominant, and they spanned spike. Once two AZD1222 doses were given, Spike-specific TCR breadth and depth went up.

V lost 4 bases, J lost 5 bases, and 15 bases lay in between. The CDR3 is 15 amino acids. Per germline, CDR1 SGHRS and CDR2 YFSETQ. The starting material was peripheral blood, obtained on day 0 of AZD1222 vaccination. This chain connects TRBV5-1 to TRBJ1-4, with D unresolved. This sequence originates from an adult in good health. Here the CDR3 DNA reads TGCGCCAGCAGCGCAATTTCGGGTGACAATGAAAAACTGTTTTTT. This codes for CASSAISGDNEKLFF. Combining the CDR3 with reference TRBV5-1 and TRBJ1-4 gives the whole variable domain KAGVTQTPRYLIKTRGQQVTLSCSPISGHRSVSWYQQTPGQGLQFLFEYFSETQRNKGNFPGRFSGRQFSNSRSEMNVSTLELGDSALYLCASSAISGDNEKLFFGSGTQLSVL.